Below, 27 T cell receptor beta chains from the same sample are listed, as sequenced in a study of shared clonotypes between healthy human individuals. TCRdb's table, derived via immunoSEQ multiplex PCR, lists solely in-frame clones and lacks some. The sample holds over a million clones, about 77% seen once. Sequencing was carried out using memory CD4+ T cells sorted from blood. Specified subset: CD45RA-negative fraction. Receptor source: a man aged 18 to 29 in good health.

The chain has TRBV5-1 and TRBJ1-3; 7 bases line up with TRBD1. The V and J ends lost 4 bases and 1 base, in that order; junction bases with no gene match: 5. Germline CDR1 reads SGHRS; CDR2 reads YFSETQ. The CDR3 consists of 15 residues. CDR3 DNA: TGCGCCAGCAGCGACGGGACAGCTTCTGGAAACACCATATATTTT. Translated: CASSDGTASGNTIYF.

This sequence joins TRBV10-3 and TRBJ1-1, with unresolved D. Trimming stripped 4 bases from V and 3 bases from J, with 9 bases between. The CDR3 has 13 amino acids. Germline CDR1 and CDR2: ENHRY and SYGVKD. In DNA, the CDR3 is TGTGCCATCAGTGTCCGTGGCGACACTGAAGCTTTCTTT. This sequence encodes CAISVRGDTEAFF.

The sample holds one count of this clone. Other DNA sequences from this sample encode an identical CDR3 as well. The chain links TRBV19 to TRBJ1-6; 7 positions agree with TRBD1. The germline V gene encodes CDR1 LNHDA and CDR2 SQIVND (reference sequence). The CDR3 extends over 14 amino acids. After removal of 4 bases from V and 4 bases from J, the junction contained 1 base not matched to a gene. CDR3 nucleotide sequence: TGTGCCAGTAGTAAACAGGGGTATAATTCACCCCTCCACTTT. Encoded protein: CASSKQGYNSPLHF.

In its sample, this clone was seen many times. The rearrangement links TRBV19 to TRBJ1-6, with D unclear. Trimming pared 7 bases from V and 8 bases from J, leaving 15 bases between. The germline V gene encodes CDR1 LNHDA and CDR2 SQIVND (reference sequence). The CDR3 totals 14 residues. This CDR3 is CASKGRSGDSPLHF. In nucleotides, the CDR3 is TGTGCCAGTAAAGGGCGATCTGGGGATTCACCCCTCCACTTT.

The CDR3 loop is CASSETSRAFF. The CDR3 nucleotides read TGTGCCAGCAGTGAAACGTCCAGGGCGTTCTTC. V is TRBV6-1 and J is TRBJ2-1, with D tentatively TRBD1 (5 bases). Trimming pared 2 bases from V and 15 bases from J, leaving 11 bases between. The CDR3 length is 11 residues. The V gene's germline CDR1 is MNHNS and CDR2 SASEGT.

V gene TRBV7-2 combines with J gene TRBJ2-7, with TRBD1 identical over 8 bases. In germline, CDR1 is SGHTA, CDR2 FQGNSA. This CDR3 region has 17 residues. V lost 5 bases to trimming and J lost 6 bases; unmatched junction nucleotides: 18. The CDR3 sequence: CASSGPGQGGSFFEQYF. DNA of the CDR3: TGTGCCAGCAGCGGACCCGGACAGGGCGGTTCCTTTTTCGAGCAGTACTTC.

The chain joins TRBV6-1 to TRBJ2-7, with 7 bases that match TRBD1. With V trimmed by 4 bases and J by 6 bases, 3 bases remained unmatched. The CDR3 is 12 residues long. CDR1 is MNHNS and CDR2 is SASEGT in the germline V gene. The CDR3 DNA is TGTGCCAGCAGTGCACAGGGGTCCGAGCAGTACTTC. Its translation: CASSAQGSEQYF.

This clone came up a few times. This chain joins TRBV2 and TRBJ2-1; D gene ambiguous. Germline V gives CDR1 SNHLY, CDR2 FYNNEI. Deletions cut 5 bases from V and 4 bases from J, with 6 bases between. The CDR3 is 12 residues long. CDR3 region: CASSPTYNEQFF. For the CDR3, the DNA is TGTGCCAGCAGTCCGACTTACAATGAGCAGTTCTTC.

The rearrangement joins TRBV5-4 to TRBJ2-3, with D unclear. V was cut by 5 bases and J by 5 bases, with 6 bases left in between. Germline V CDR1 and CDR2: SGHNT, YYREEE (reference sequence). The CDR3 totals 11 residues. CDR3 in DNA: TGTGCCAGCAGTAAACAAGATACGCAGTATTTT. Amino acids: CASSKQDTQYF.

The chain combines TRBV7-2 with TRBJ2-5; no clear D. The V gene lost 2 bases and the J gene lost 6 bases, with 13 bases spanning the gap. Germline CDR1 and CDR2: SGHTA and FQGNSA. CDR3 size: 14 residues. The CDR3 protein is CASSLSAALQTQYF. CDR3 bases: TGTGCCAGCAGCTTATCAGCCGCGTTGCAGACCCAGTACTTC.

The chain employs TRBV27 and TRBJ1-5, with 7 bases matching TRBD1. V was clipped by 6 bases and J by 0 bases; unmatched bases: 8. This CDR3 contains 16 residues. The germline V gene has CDR1 MNHEY and CDR2 SMNVEV (reference sequence). The CDR3 DNA follows: TGTGCCAGCAGGGGAGGGACAGCGTATAGCAATCAGCCCCAGCATTTT. Protein product: CASRGGTAYSNQPQHF.

There are a few counts of this clone. This sequence joins TRBV7-9 and TRBJ1-6, with TRBD1 matching over 7 bases. This CDR3 has 15 amino acids. Trimming at V came to 5 bases and at J to 10 bases, leaving 11 bases not matched to a gene. Germline V gene data show CDR1 as SEHNR and CDR2 as FQNEAQ (reference sequence). The CDR3, as DNA: TGTGCCAGCAGCCGTGGACAGGCCGAGGACTCACCCCTCCACTTT. Protein sequence: CASSRGQAEDSPLHF.

J is TRBJ2-2 and V is TRBV10-1; D may be TRBD1 or TRBD2 (7 bases each). V gave up 0 bases and J gave up 5 bases, with 10 bases separating them. The CDR3 length is 15 residues. CDR1 is WNHNN and CDR2 is SYGVQD in the germline V gene (reference sequence). CDR3 amino acids: CASSESRGGTGELFF. The CDR3 bases are TGCGCCAGCAGTGAGTCCAGGGGGGGAACCGGGGAGCTGTTTTTT.

The chain employs TRBV5-8 and TRBJ1-5; tentatively, D is TRBD1 (5 bases). This CDR3 spans 14 amino acids. Trimming took off 4 bases at V and 2 bases at J, with 10 bases between the two ends. From germline, CDR1 is SGHTS and CDR2 YDEGEE. For the CDR3, the DNA is TGTGCCAGCAGCGCAGGGTATGGCAATCAGCCCCAGCATTTT. The encoded protein is CASSAGYGNQPQHF.

J is TRBJ2-1 and V is TRBV6-1; TRBD2 agrees at 14 bases. With V trimmed by 1 base and J by 8 bases, 13 bases remained unmatched. The V gene's germline CDR1 is MNHNS and CDR2 SASEGT. The CDR3 is made up of 19 amino acids. CDR3: CASSEGFWTSGRKGDEQFF. The CDR3 bases are TGTGCCAGCAGTGAAGGGTTTTGGACTAGCGGGAGGAAGGGCGATGAGCAGTTCTTC.

This clone turned up a few times. The rearrangement links TRBV5-3 to TRBJ1-1; the D is unclear. TRBV5-3 is annotated as an ORF whose role is uncertain. V lost 0 bases to trimming and J lost 3 bases, with 12 bases between them. The CDR3 runs 15 residues. CDR3 DNA: TGTGCCAGAAGCTTGGTGATTTCGGTATACACTGAAGCTTTCTTT. Its translation: CARSLVISVYTEAFF.

The chain joins TRBV5-1 to TRBJ2-7; a possible D gene is TRBD1 (5 bases). Per germline, CDR1 SGHRS and CDR2 YFSETQ. The CDR3 is made up of 11 amino acids. The CDR3 nucleotides read TGCCCAAGGGGAAACTCCTACGAGCAGTACTTC. This encodes CPRGNSYEQYF.

Concerning this clone: Other DNA sequences of this sample code for an identical CDR3. The DNA for the CDR3 is TGTGCCAGCAGTGAAGCGGGGGGGTACAATGAGCAGTTCTTC. This sequence encodes CASSEAGGYNEQFF. This chain connects TRBV6-1 to TRBJ2-1; 7 nucleotides line up with TRBD2. Germline V gene sequence: CDR1 MNHNS, CDR2 SASEGT. With V trimmed by 0 bases and J by 4 bases, 0 bases remained unmatched. This CDR3 spans 14 amino acids.

V and J are TRBV5-6 and TRBJ1-1, with 8 nucleotides matching TRBD1. The junction had 5 bases not matched to a gene; V was cut back by 4 bases and J by 3 bases. This CDR3 is 14 amino acids long. Germline CDR1 SGHDT, CDR2 YYEEEE. CDR3 in amino acids: CASSLLGQDTEAFF. Written as DNA, the CDR3 is TGTGCCAGCAGCCTACTGGGACAGGACACTGAAGCTTTCTTT.

The rearrangement uses TRBV5-1 and TRBJ2-5, with 11 bases identical to TRBD2. This CDR3 is built from 16 residues. The J segment lost 5 bases and the V segment lost 1 base, leaving 7 bases of the junction unmatched. The germline gives CDR1 SGHRS, CDR2 YFSETQ. The chain's CDR3 is CASSLNSGGATETQYF. The DNA of the CDR3 is TGCGCCAGCAGCTTGAATAGCGGGGGGGCCACGGAGACCCAGTACTTC.

This clone was recorded only once. The chain is built from TRBV5-4 and TRBJ1-1; a possible D gene is TRBD1 (6 bases). Germline V gene data show CDR1 as SGHNT and CDR2 as YYREEE (reference sequence). The germline V and J ends were trimmed by 0 bases and 5 bases, with 14 bases remaining between them. The CDR3 runs to 15 residues. CDR3 in amino acids: CASSLALGGLTEAFF. DNA of the CDR3: TGTGCCAGCAGCTTGGCCCTGGGGGGCTTGACTGAAGCTTTCTTT.

V gene TRBV5-1 combines with J gene TRBJ2-5; no clear D. The V end lost 2 bases, the J end lost 5 bases, and 10 bases lay between the germline ends. Germline CDR1 is SGHRS and CDR2 is YFSETQ. The CDR3 runs to 13 residues. CDR3 sequence: CASSLGFGETQYF. For the CDR3, the DNA is TGCGCCAGCAGCTTAGGGTTTGGGGAGACCCAGTACTTC.

The chain links TRBV6-5 to TRBJ2-1, with no clear D. Germline V gives CDR1 MNHEY, CDR2 SVGAGI. CDR3 length equals 14 residues. V lost 0 bases to trimming and J lost 6 bases, with 9 bases between them. The CDR3 bases are TGTGCCAGCAGTTACTCGTGGAGTTCCAATGAGCAGTTCTTC. As protein: CASSYSWSSNEQFF.

This clone has a handful of counts. The CDR3 DNA reads TGTGCCAGCAGCTCCACTAGCGGGACATCCTACGAGCAGTACTTC. Protein: CASSSTSGTSYEQYF. V is TRBV11-2 and J is TRBJ2-7; 10 positions agree with TRBD2. J was trimmed by 1 base and V by 4 bases; bases with no gene match: 4. The CDR3 runs to 15 residues. The germline gives CDR1 SGHAT, CDR2 FQNNGV.

This chain uses TRBV30 with TRBJ2-2; a weak D match, TRBD1 (6 bases). The CDR3 totals 14 residues. CDR1 and CDR2 from the germline V gene are GTSNPN and SVGIG (reference sequence). The ends were cut back, 5 bases at V and 5 bases at J, with 15 bases in the middle. The chain's CDR3 is CAWDIQGITGELFF. The DNA of the CDR3 is TGTGCCTGGGATATACAGGGTATTACCGGGGAGCTGTTTTTT.

This rearrangement joins TRBV5-1 to TRBJ2-1; tentatively, D is TRBD1 or TRBD2 (5 bases each). The CDR3 has 16 residues. Deletions cut 3 bases from V and 0 bases from J, with 13 bases between. CDR1 is SGHRS, CDR2 YFSETQ, per germline. The CDR3: CASSWDVVSSYNEQFF. The CDR3 DNA reads as TGCGCCAGCAGCTGGGACGTGGTGAGCTCCTACAATGAGCAGTTCTTC.

Here the CDR3 reads CASTQRAGGEKLFF. The CDR3 DNA reads TGTGCCAGCACCCAGAGGGCAGGAGGTGAAAAACTGTTTTTT. The chain couples TRBV6-5 to TRBJ1-4; D is uncertain. V lost 7 bases and J lost 7, with 16 bases in between. CDR1 and CDR2 from the germline V gene are MNHEY and SVGAGI. The CDR3 spans 14 residues.